This TCR beta chain was identified during a study of radiation and T cells in renal cell carcinoma. The wider study: Nephrectomy followed 15 Gy stereotactic body radiation by 4 weeks. Study results and limitations: Top tumor clonotypes rose in blood 2 weeks post-radiation, then contracted.

For this clone: Antigen unknown.

The method was immunoSEQ multiplex PCR; TCRdb's version includes in-frame clones alone and lacks a portion of them. The sample carries over 60,000 clones, around 78% recorded once. The CDR3 loop spans 14 amino acids. Between the trimmed V and J ends, which lost 3 bases and 7 bases, there was a span of 15 bases. Germline loops: CDR1 MDHEN, CDR2 SYDVKM. Documented time point: blood 2 weeks post-SBRT. Indicated treatment: 15 Gy SBRT to primary tumor, nephrectomy 4 weeks later. This sequence originates from a man aged 60 to 75 with renal cell carcinoma. The V gene is TRBV28, the J gene TRBJ1-2; D is possibly TRBD1 (5 bases). Material: blood, obtained from a patient whose treatment included radiotherapy and nephrectomy. The CDR3 region has the DNA TGTGCCAGCAGTTTCAGTCTGGGGAGGGGTGGCTACACCTTC. Its translation is CASSFSLGRGGYTF.